A selection of T cell receptor beta chains follows, all from one sample in a study of T-cell reconstitution after alpha-beta-depleted transplantation in children. TCRdb reprocessed the PCR reads with MiXCR, giving one entry per CDR3 protein. The data contain some 460,000 distinct CDR3 sequences, 15% to 20% of them singletons. The sequencing here drew on PBMCs, mostly from graft donor cells, taken 360 days after TCRalphabeta/CD19-depleted stem cell transplant. The receptors come from a boy younger than two who had a stem cell transplant for Wiskott-Aldrich syndrome, so the T cells may come from the graft donor. CDR3s include the opening cysteine and the closing phenylalanine or tryptophan. Rows may omit the clone size; those that give it use once, few, many or a size class.

v_gene: TRBV5-1; abundance: -; j_gene: TRBJ2-5; CDR3aa: CASSLAGGQGIQETQYF
v_gene: TRBV5-1; abundance: -; j_gene: TRBJ2-6; CDR3aa: CASSLRQGISGANVLTF
v_gene: TRBV27; abundance: few; j_gene: TRBJ2-3; CDR3aa: CASSLALRLSTDTQYF
v_gene: TRBV20-1; abundance: -; j_gene: TRBJ2-7; CDR3aa: CSTPRQGSCEQYF
v_gene: TRBV30; abundance: -; j_gene: TRBJ2-5; CDR3aa: CAWSLSRETQYF
v_gene: TRBV27; abundance: many; j_gene: TRBJ2-7; CDR3aa: CASSFRTGSYEQYF
v_gene: TRBV13; abundance: few; j_gene: TRBJ2-1; CDR3aa: CASSATSGGGYEQFF
v_gene: TRBV5-1; abundance: -; j_gene: TRBJ1-2; CDR3aa: CASSLNYGSHGYTF
v_gene: TRBV29-1; abundance: -; j_gene: TRBJ2-7; CDR3aa: CSVEDRGAGIWGSYEQYF
v_gene: TRBV12-3/TRBV12-4; abundance: -; j_gene: TRBJ2-5; CDR3aa: CASSKDRAQETQYF
v_gene: TRBV18; abundance: few; j_gene: TRBJ2-1; CDR3aa: CASSPPALTRKGYNEQFF
v_gene: TRBV6-6; abundance: few; j_gene: TRBJ2-1; CDR3aa: CASSPGLEQFF
v_gene: TRBV18; abundance: few; j_gene: TRBJ2-7; CDR3aa: CASSREQYEQYF
v_gene: TRBV5-1; abundance: -; j_gene: TRBJ2-2; CDR3aa: CASSLGSANTGELFF
v_gene: TRBV7-8; abundance: -; j_gene: TRBJ2-6; CDR3aa: CASSRQGATSGANVLTF
v_gene: TRBV7-8; abundance: -; j_gene: TRBJ1-1; CDR3aa: CASSLITPGHPEAFF
v_gene: TRBV18; abundance: few; j_gene: TRBJ2-3; CDR3aa: CASSPATTTSTDTQYF
v_gene: TRBV7-2; abundance: few; j_gene: TRBJ1-3; CDR3aa: CASSLVTGPGNTIYF
v_gene: TRBV10-2; abundance: -; j_gene: TRBJ2-7; CDR3aa: CASSEVPLAGGSEQYF
v_gene: TRBV6-5; abundance: -; j_gene: TRBJ1-5; CDR3aa: CASSFGTGGKGSNQPQHF